These 14 T cell receptor beta chains came from one sample sequenced in a study of molecular identifiers for immune sequencing clone quantification. TCRdb re-called the PCR reads with MiXCR, one entry per CDR3 protein. Altogether some 590,000 distinct CDR3 sequences are present, 25% being singletons, with the ten largest covering 0.7% to 0.95%. The sequencing sample was made of naive CD8+ T cells from blood, with Jurkat cell RNA spiked in. The subset denotes: FACS-sorted CD8+CD4-CCR7+CD45RA+ naive T cells. These receptors were obtained from a human donor in good health. Some libraries in this study had Jurkat cell RNA spiked in.

Remarks on this clonotype: Just one base apart from a much larger clone, this may be a read error. The chain links TRBV5-5 to TRBJ2-3, with D possibly matching TRBD1 (6 bases). The CDR3 consists of 16 residues. Germline values: CDR1 SGHKS, CDR2 YYEKEE (reference sequence). Here the CDR3 reads CASSSRTVPTTDRQYF. The CDR3 nucleotides read TGTGCCAGCAGCTCCCGGACAGTCCCGACCACAGATAGGCAGTATTTT.

The V and J genes are TRBV7-9 and TRBJ2-5; D perhaps matches TRBD1 (6 bases). Germline V gives CDR1 SEHNR, CDR2 FQNEAQ (reference sequence). The ends were cut back, 3 bases at V and 4 bases at J, with 12 bases in the middle. CDR3 size: 14 residues. As DNA, the CDR3 is TGTGCCAGCAGCTTTACAGGGTTGCGAGAGACCCAGTACTTC. Its protein product is CASSFTGLRETQYF.

This clonotype has at least ten counts. The V call is TRBV12-3 or TRBV12-4, the J call TRBJ1-3, with 9 nucleotides matching TRBD1. The CDR3 runs 17 residues. Trimming removed 5 bases from V and 0 bases from J; junction bases left unmatched: 8. The CDR3 DNA reads as TGTGCCAGCAGTCCTACGGGACAGGGTTCCTCTGGAAACACCATATATTTT. Residues: CASSPTGQGSSGNTIYF.

J is TRBJ2-3 and V is TRBV9; possibly TRBD2 for D (5 bases). In germline, CDR1 is SGDLS, CDR2 YYNGEE. Trimming cost V 3 bases and J 0 bases, with 14 bases left between them. This CDR3 contains 16 residues. CDR3 protein: CASSAGIYSSTDTQYF. CDR3 DNA: TGTGCCAGCAGCGCGGGGATTTACTCTAGCACAGATACGCAGTATTTT.

In its sample, this clonotype was seen a few times. This chain uses TRBV4-3 with TRBJ2-1; 10 bases map to TRBD2. The germline V gene has CDR1 LGHNA and CDR2 YSLEER. The CDR3 extends over 16 amino acids. V was pared by 0 bases and J by 7 bases, with 6 bases of the junction left unmatched. The CDR3 reads CASSQDGSGGGNEQFF. DNA for the CDR3: TGCGCCAGCAGCCAAGATGGGAGCGGGGGGGGGAATGAGCAGTTCTTC.

A single count supports this clonotype. This CDR3 is missing its conserved last phenylalanine or tryptophan, likely due to a read error. The CDR3 sequence: CASSLTGDEQYS. The CDR3, as DNA: TGTGCCAGCAGCTTGACAGGGGACGAGCAGTACTCC. V usage is TRBV7-6 and J usage is TRBJ2-7; 8 bases align to TRBD1. CDR1 SGHVS and CDR2 FNYEAQ come from the germline V gene. After removal of 3 bases from V and 5 bases from J, the junction contained 0 bases not matched to a gene. This CDR3 contains 12 residues.

Points on this clonotype: Germline is not matched at one junction end, which may reflect a read error. The gene calls are TRBV4-1 and TRBJ1-6; the match to TRBD1 covers 8 bases. This CDR3 contains 15 residues. Germline V lookup: CDR1 MGHRA, CDR2 YSYEKL. The CDR3 protein is CASSQVGQGASRLHF. In DNA, the CDR3 is TGCGCGAGCAGCCAAGTAGGACAGGGTGCTTCACGCCTCCACTTT.

The chain recombines TRBV27 with TRBJ2-1; 7 nucleotides match TRBD1. This CDR3 spans 16 amino acids. J lost 3 bases, V lost 3 bases, and 8 bases had no gene match. The germline CDR1 and CDR2 sequences are MNHEY and SMNVEV (reference sequence). Here the CDR3 DNA reads TGTGCCAGCAGTTTTCGGGGACAGAGCATCTACAATGAGCAGTTCTTC. Its protein is CASSFRGQSIYNEQFF.

This clonotype was counted once. This clone may be a read error of a much larger clone one base away. The chain is built from TRBV9 and TRBJ1-5; the D gene is possibly TRBD1 (6 bases). CDR1 and CDR2 from the germline V gene are SGDLS and YYNGEE. This CDR3 has 16 amino acids. The DNA for the CDR3 is TGTGCCAGCTGCGTAGGACCGAGTAAAGGGGGTCAGCCCCAGCATTTT. Translated, it gives CASCVGPSKGGQPQHF.

A single count supports this clonotype. Given a much more abundant clone one base away, this may be a read error. The V call is TRBV7-9, the J call TRBJ2-7, with unresolved D. The germline CDR1 and CDR2 sequences are SEHNR and FQNEAQ (reference sequence). The CDR3 is 14 amino acids. The ends were cut back, 5 bases at V and 2 bases at J, with 13 bases in the middle. DNA for the CDR3: TGTGCCAGCAGCATCACCCAGGCCCCCTACGAGCAGTACTTC. This gives the protein CASSITQAPYEQYF.

In DNA, the CDR3 is TGTGCCAGCAGCTTAAGTATGGGGCGAGAGCAGTACTTC. As protein: CASSLSMGREQYF. The V call is TRBV7-9, the J call TRBJ2-7, with a possible D match to TRBD1 (5 bases). Germline V lookup: CDR1 SEHNR, CDR2 FQNEAQ (reference sequence). CDR3 size: 13 residues. The ends were cut back, 2 bases at V and 7 bases at J, with 12 bases in the middle.

With respect to this clonotype: No conserved phenylalanine or tryptophan ends this CDR3, so it is likely a read error. V and J are TRBV29-1 and TRBJ1-1; D unclear. Germline V gene data show CDR1 as SQVTM and CDR2 as ANQGSEA. Trimming removed 3 bases at V and 4 bases at J, with 6 bases between. The CDR3 has 11 amino acids. The CDR3 bases are TGCAGCGTTGAGCTCGGCACTGAAGCTTTCATT. This encodes CSVELGTEAFI.

This clonotype was counted a few times. The chain is built from TRBV20-1 and TRBJ2-7, with D hard to call. The CDR3 covers 12 residues. Germline V gene lookup returns CDR1 DFQATT and CDR2 SNEGSKA (reference sequence). The V end was cut by 2 bases, the J end by 2 bases, with 7 bases between. For the CDR3, the DNA is TGCAGTGCTAGACTCCTAGCCTACGAGCAGTACTTC. This codes for CSARLLAYEQYF.

A note on this clonotype: Germline and junction disagree at one end, which may indicate a read error. This chain links TRBV5-5 with TRBJ1-3, with D possibly being TRBD1 (6 bases). Germline CDR1 reads SGHKS; CDR2 reads YYEKEE (reference sequence). This CDR3 has 13 amino acids. CDR3 sequence reads: CAGSWDISNTIYF. The CDR3, as DNA: TGCGCCGGCAGCTGGGACATTTCTAACACCATATATTTT.